These 2 T cell receptor beta chains share one sample of origin, sequenced in a study of CD8 T cells in ankylosing spondylitis. General study findings and limits: Made up of eight or nine highly homologous variants, a TCR beta motif appeared characteristic of ankylosing spondylitis blood.

These receptors have no known antigen. Each CDR3 protein is one row after TCRdb ran MiXCR on the 5' RACE reads. The sample includes approximately 520,000 distinct CDR3 sequences, under 5.5% seen only once; the top ten take under 4.5%. Material: blood, either unsorted or a sorted T cell fraction (not recorded which). These TCRs come from a male donor with ankylosing spondylitis.

This clonotype was counted many times. The rearrangement joins TRBV13 to TRBJ2-7, with a possible D match to TRBD2 (5 bases). The CDR3 runs 15 residues. The V gene lost 5 bases and the J gene lost 0 bases, with 14 bases spanning the gap. Germline V gene lookup returns CDR1 PRHDT and CDR2 FYEKMQ (reference sequence). The chain's CDR3 is CASSLGRESSYEQYF. The CDR3 DNA sequence: TGTGCCAGCAGCCTTGGACGGGAAAGCTCCTACGAGCAGTACTTC.

This clonotype was observed a handful of times. The CDR3: CATSRGGEGETQYF. The CDR3 DNA reads as TGTGCCACCAGCAGAGGGGGCGAGGGTGAGACCCAGTACTTC. The chain recombines TRBV15 with TRBJ2-5; D possibly matches TRBD1 or TRBD2 (5 bases each). Trimming removed 1 base at V and 5 bases at J, with 11 bases between. The CDR3 has 14 residues. Germline assignment: CDR1 LNHNV and CDR2 YYDKDF (reference sequence).